What follows are 9 T cell receptor beta chains derived from one specimen sequenced in a study of T cell repertoires and HLA-DP antigens. Their specific antigens are unknown. Profiled with immunoSEQ multiplex PCR; TCRdb holds only in-frame clones, not every one. This repertoire shows 90,000 to 130,000 clones, 80% to 95% found once; its top ten account for over 0.25%. The sequenced material came from CD4+ T cells from PBMCs. The receptors here all came from a woman aged 18-35 years in good health and CMV-seronegative.

The V and J genes are TRBV2 and TRBJ2-3; 12 bases are shared with TRBD2. Trimming cost V 8 bases and J 6 bases; bases outside gene matches: 6. Germline CDR1 reads SNHLY; CDR2 reads FYNNEI. The CDR3 contains 14 residues. The CDR3 nucleotides are TGTGCCAGCCCGAAAGGGACTAGCGGGGATACGCAGTATTTT. This gives the protein CASPKGTSGDTQYF.

The V and J genes are TRBV11-1 and TRBJ2-7, with D possibly being TRBD2 (5 bases). Germline V gene data show CDR1 as SGHAT and CDR2 as FQDESV (reference sequence). The length of the CDR3 is 14 residues. V shed 1 base and J shed 3 bases, with 10 bases lying between them. The CDR3 here is CASSLGPGDYEQYF. The CDR3 DNA follows: TGTGCCAGCAGCTTAGGACCCGGGGACTACGAGCAGTACTTC.

J is TRBJ2-5 and V is TRBV5-5; TRBD1 aligns across 10 bases. V gave up 3 bases and J gave up 2 bases; unmatched junction bases: 10. CDR1 SGHKS and CDR2 YYEKEE come from the germline V gene (reference sequence). The CDR3 totals 17 residues. Here the CDR3 reads CASSSATGGAQQETQYF. In DNA, the CDR3 is TGTGCCAGCAGCTCGGCGACAGGGGGCGCTCAGCAAGAGACCCAGTACTTC.

The chain employs TRBV29-1 and TRBJ2-7, with 8 nucleotides matching TRBD1. Trimming took 7 bases from V and 4 from J; bases not matched to a gene: 6. Germline CDR1 SQVTM, CDR2 ANQGSEA. CDR3 length: 12 amino acids. Here the CDR3 DNA reads TGCAGCGCGGGACAGGCCTCTTACGAGCAGTACTTC. Translation: CSAGQASYEQYF.

V usage is TRBV14 and J usage is TRBJ2-1, with D uncertain. Germline V gives CDR1 SGHDN, CDR2 FVKESK. The CDR3 sequence is 13 residues long. The ends were cut back, 4 bases at V and 2 bases at J, with 6 bases in the middle. CDR3 nucleotide sequence: TGTGCCAGCAGCCCGACGGCCTACAATGAGCAGTTCTTC. Protein: CASSPTAYNEQFF.

The gene calls are TRBV19 and TRBJ1-1, with 7 bases that match TRBD1. Trimming at V came to 3 bases and at J to 0 bases, leaving 7 bases not matched to a gene. Germline-derived CDR1 and CDR2 are LNHDA and SQIVND (reference sequence). There are 16 residues in the CDR3. CDR3 region: CASSIAGTVMNTEAFF. In nucleotides, the CDR3 is TGTGCCAGTAGTATTGCCGGGACAGTTATGAACACTGAAGCTTTCTTT.

The chain employs TRBV7-2 and TRBJ2-3; D ambiguous. The CDR3 extends over 13 amino acids. Trimming shortened V by 5 bases and J by 6 bases, and 12 bases separated the two germline ends. Germline V gene data show CDR1 as SGHTA and CDR2 as FQGNSA. CDR3 sequence (DNA): TGTGCCAGCAGCGACACCTGGCGGGATACGCAGTATTTT. This encodes CASSDTWRDTQYF. Based on the CDR3 plus reference TRBV7-2 and TRBJ2-3, the full variable domain is GAGVSQSPSNKVTEKGKDVELRCDPISGHTALYWYRQSLGQGLEFLIYFQGNSAPDKSGLPSDRFSAERTGGSVSTLTIQRTQQEDSAVYLCASSDTWRDTQYFGPGTRLTVL.

This rearrangement joins TRBV6-1 to TRBJ2-3; 7 bases align to TRBD1. The CDR3 is made up of 15 amino acids. V dropped 4 bases and J dropped 2; count of bases not matched to a gene: 6. Germline-derived CDR1 and CDR2 are MNHNS and SASEGT. The CDR3: CASSGQQGFTDTQYF. The CDR3 nucleotides read TGTGCCAGCAGTGGACAACAGGGGTTCACAGATACGCAGTATTTT.

The chain combines TRBV2 with TRBJ2-1; 12 positions agree with TRBD2. The germline V gene has CDR1 SNHLY and CDR2 FYNNEI. With V trimmed by 6 bases and J by 3 bases, 12 bases remained unmatched. The CDR3 contains 18 residues. CDR3 in amino acids: CASSATSGRESYYNEQFF. The DNA of the CDR3 is TGTGCCAGCAGCGCGACTAGCGGGAGAGAGTCTTACTACAATGAGCAGTTCTTC.